The sequence of this TCR beta chain was determined in a study of blood T cell repertoires in COVID-19. Study summary: Samples representing acute and convalescent COVID-19 were sourced from the United States, Italy and Spain.

The authors' processing: Reference gene primers were amplified, and this amplification served to estimate nucleated cell counts. Assay: immunoSEQ multiplex PCR; the TCRdb copy retains only in-frame clones and omits some. Clonal size and the V and J genes are those of that table, whereas D and trimming came from the DNA. The sample lists roughly 200,000 clones; approximately 83% were seen once. Germline assignment: CDR1 SNHLY and CDR2 FYNNEI. This CDR3 has 15 amino acids. The V and J ends lost 8 bases and 1 base, in that order; junction bases with no gene match: 7. The clonotype originates from a man aged 55 to 69 with acute or convalescent COVID-19. Material for sequencing was peripheral blood. The V and J genes are TRBV2 and TRBJ2-3; 9 nucleotides line up with TRBD1. Written as DNA, the CDR3 is TGTGCCAGCTTAGCGAGGGACAGGGGCACAGATACGCAGTATTTT. Translation: CASLARDRGTDTQYF.